This T cell receptor beta chain was recorded in a study of T cell responses to AZD1222 COVID-19 vaccine. The CDR3 runs 11 residues. The V and J ends lost 4 bases and 9 bases respectively, with 7 bases between them. TCRdb keeps only in-frame clones here, not all; method: immunoSEQ multiplex PCR. Altogether more than 80,000 clones are present, 75% to 90% being singletons, with the ten largest covering roughly 3.2%. Study outcomes and limitations: Dominant CD4 TCR responses targeted spike regions 160-218 and 743-854. Sampling captured repertoires only after the peak T cell response.

Note on this clone: The antigen is unknown.

The chain carries TRBV12-3 or TRBV12-4 and TRBJ2-1; D might be TRBD2 (5 bases). Specimen: peripheral blood, collected 28 days after the second AZD1222 dose. The receptor was isolated from an adult who received the AZD1222 COVID-19 vaccine. The DNA for the CDR3 is TGTGCCAGCAGTTCCCGGGGTGAGCAGTTCTTC. As protein: CASSSRGEQFF.